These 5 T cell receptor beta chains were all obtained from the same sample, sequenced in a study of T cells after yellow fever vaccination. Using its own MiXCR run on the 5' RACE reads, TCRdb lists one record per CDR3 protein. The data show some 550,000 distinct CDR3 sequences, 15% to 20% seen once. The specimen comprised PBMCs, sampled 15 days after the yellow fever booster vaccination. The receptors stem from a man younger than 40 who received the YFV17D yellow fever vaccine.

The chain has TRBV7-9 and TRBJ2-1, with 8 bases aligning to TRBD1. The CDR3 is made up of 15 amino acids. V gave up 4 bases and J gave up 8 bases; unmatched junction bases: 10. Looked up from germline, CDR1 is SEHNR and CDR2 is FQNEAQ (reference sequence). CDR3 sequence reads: CASSSGQGAGHEQFF. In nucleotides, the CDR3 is TGTGCCAGCAGCTCCGGACAGGGCGCGGGGCATGAGCAGTTCTTC.

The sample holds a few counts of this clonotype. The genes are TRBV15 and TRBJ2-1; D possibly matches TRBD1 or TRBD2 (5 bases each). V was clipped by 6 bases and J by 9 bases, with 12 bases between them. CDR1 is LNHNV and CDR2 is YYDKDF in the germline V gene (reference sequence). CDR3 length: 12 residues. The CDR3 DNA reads TGTGCCACCAGTTACGGGGACGGTGAGCAGTTCTTC. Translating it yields CATSYGDGEQFF.

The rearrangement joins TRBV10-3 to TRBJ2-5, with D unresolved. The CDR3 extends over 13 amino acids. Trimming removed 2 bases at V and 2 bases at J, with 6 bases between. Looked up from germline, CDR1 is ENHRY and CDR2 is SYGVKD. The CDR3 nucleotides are TGTGCCATCAGTGAGCCCCTACAAGAGACCCAGTACTTC. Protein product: CAISEPLQETQYF.

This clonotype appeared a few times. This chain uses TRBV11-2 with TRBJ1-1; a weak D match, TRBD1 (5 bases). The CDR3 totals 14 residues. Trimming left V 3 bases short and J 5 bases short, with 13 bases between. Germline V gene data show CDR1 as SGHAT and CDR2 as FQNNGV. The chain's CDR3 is CASSFARDSTEAFF. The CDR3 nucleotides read TGTGCCAGCAGCTTCGCCAGGGACTCGACTGAAGCTTTCTTT.

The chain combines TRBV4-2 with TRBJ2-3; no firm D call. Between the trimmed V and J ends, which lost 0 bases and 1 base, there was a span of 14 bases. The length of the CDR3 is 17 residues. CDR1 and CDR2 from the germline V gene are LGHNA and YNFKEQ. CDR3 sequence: CASSQEPPSLGTDTQYF. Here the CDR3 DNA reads TGTGCCAGCAGCCAAGAGCCCCCTTCCCTGGGCACAGATACGCAGTATTTT.